This passage covers 32 T cell receptor beta chains from one sample sequenced in a study. TCRdb re-called the RT-PCR reads through MiXCR, storing one row per CDR3 protein. The profile covers about 680,000 distinct CDR3 sequences, with approximately 15% appearing a single time and 3% to 4.5% taken by the ten largest. Sequencing was performed on memory CD4+ T cells from blood. The receptors come from a female donor in good health, serving as a healthy control.

This chain links TRBV4-2 with TRBJ2-2, with D perhaps matching TRBD1 or TRBD2 (5 bases each). V dropped 0 bases and J dropped 2 bases, with 16 bases sitting between them. CDR3 length equals 18 residues. CDR1 is LGHNA, CDR2 YNFKEQ, per germline. The CDR3, as DNA: TGTGCCAGCAGCCAAGATGGAGGTCGGGGCGAAAACACCGGGGAGCTGTTTTTT. It codes for CASSQDGGRGENTGELFF.

Only a few counts were recorded for this clonotype. The chain links TRBV6-5 to TRBJ1-1; D possibly corresponds to TRBD1 (5 bases). From germline, CDR1 is MNHEY and CDR2 SVGAGI. The CDR3 length is 15 residues. V lost 7 bases to trimming and J lost 5 bases, with 20 bases between them. CDR3 DNA: TGTGCCAGCACCTTACGTGCAGGGTTAGGGACTGAAGCTTTCTTT. Its translation: CASTLRAGLGTEAFF.

The genes are TRBV4-2 and TRBJ1-4; D unclear. The CDR3 loop spans 13 amino acids. Germline V gives CDR1 LGHNA, CDR2 YNFKEQ. V was cut by 0 bases and J by 8 bases, with 7 bases left in between. Here the CDR3 DNA reads TGTGCCAGCAGCCAAGATCTCGCGGAAAAACTGTTTTTT. Its protein product is CASSQDLAEKLFF.

The chain employs TRBV27 and TRBJ1-1; D is undetermined. V lost 5 bases and J lost 0, with 10 bases in between. The CDR3 totals 14 residues. From germline, CDR1 is MNHEY and CDR2 SMNVEV (reference sequence). The CDR3 reads CASSDTVMNTEAFF. The CDR3 DNA is TGTGCCAGCAGTGACACTGTTATGAACACTGAAGCTTTCTTT.

This clonotype appeared many times. The genes are TRBV11-3 and TRBJ2-1; 7 bases agree with TRBD2. Germline CDR1 reads SGHNT; CDR2 reads YENEEA. With 5 bases clipped from V and 5 bases from J, the junction kept 6 bases outside the gene matches. The CDR3 loop spans 14 amino acids. CDR3 in amino acids: CASSPGTTDNEQFF. In DNA, the CDR3 is TGTGCCAGCAGCCCCGGGACTACCGACAATGAGCAGTTCTTC.

In this sample, this clonotype turned up many times. V and J are TRBV12-3 or TRBV12-4 and TRBJ1-1; D is ambiguous. The CDR3 consists of 14 residues. The V gene lost 6 bases and the J gene lost 3 bases, with 14 bases spanning the gap. CDR3 region: CASSLNARDTEAFF. The CDR3 nucleotides are TGTGCCAGCAGCCTCAACGCGCGGGACACTGAAGCTTTCTTT.

This clonotype was seen a single time. The chain couples TRBV5-4 to TRBJ2-1; 10 positions match TRBD1. CDR3 length: 16 residues. Germline loops: CDR1 SGHNT, CDR2 YYREEE (reference sequence). Unmatched junction bases numbered 7, after V lost 4 bases and J lost 3 bases. The CDR3 DNA follows: TGTGCCAGCAGCCCGCCGAGGACAGGGGGCTACAATGAGCAGTTCTTC. It is translated as CASSPPRTGGYNEQFF. Looking up the rest from reference TRBV5-4 and TRBJ2-1 gives the full variable domain: ETGVTQSPTHLIKTRGQQVTLRCSSQSGHNTVSWYQQALGQGPQFIFQYYREEENGRGNFPPRFSGLQFPNYSSELNVNALELDDSALYLCASSPPRTGGYNEQFFGPGTRLTVL.

This clonotype showed up many times. This sequence joins TRBV29-1 and TRBJ2-7; TRBD2 matches at 9 bases. Trimming cost V 4 bases and J 6 bases; bases outside gene matches: 7. The CDR3 has 13 amino acids. Germline CDR1 and CDR2: SQVTM and ANQGSEA. The CDR3, as DNA: TGCAGCGTTGTACGACTAGCGGACGGCGAGCAGTACTTC. Translation: CSVVRLADGEQYF.

CDR3 coding DNA: TGTGCCAGCAGTTACTCGACTAGCGGGAGTCATGAGCAGTTCTTC. It specifies CASSYSTSGSHEQFF. The rearrangement joins TRBV6-5 to TRBJ2-1, with 12 nucleotides matching TRBD2. Germline lookup yields CDR1 MNHEY and CDR2 SVGAGI. CDR3 length: 15 amino acids. The junction had 2 bases not matched to a gene; V was cut back by 0 bases and J by 8 bases.

This chain joins TRBV7-2 and TRBJ2-1, with 7 bases identical to TRBD2. V lost 0 bases, J lost 3 bases, and 2 bases stayed unmatched. The CDR3 runs 15 residues. Germline lookup yields CDR1 SGHTA and CDR2 FQGNSA. The CDR3: CASSLASGFYNEQFF. CDR3 nucleotide sequence: TGTGCCAGCAGCTTAGCTAGCGGGTTCTACAATGAGCAGTTCTTC.

The V and J genes are TRBV30 and TRBJ1-4, with D unresolved. Looked up from germline, CDR1 is GTSNPN and CDR2 is SVGIG (reference sequence). V was trimmed by 3 bases and J by 3 bases, leaving 11 bases between them. CDR3 size: 14 residues. The CDR3 sequence is CAWRGLAANEKLFF. The CDR3 DNA reads TGTGCCTGGAGGGGTCTTGCAGCTAATGAAAAACTGTTTTTT.

Only a few counts were recorded for this clonotype. The genes are TRBV20-1 and TRBJ1-2; TRBD1 matches 12 bases. Per the germline V gene, CDR1 is DFQATT and CDR2 is SNEGSKA (reference sequence). The CDR3 loop spans 15 amino acids. V lost 2 bases, J lost 4 bases, and 5 bases stayed unmatched. CDR3 sequence (DNA): TGCAGTGCTAGAAGGGGACAGGGGGCTGTCTATGGCTACACCTTC. This codes for CSARRGQGAVYGYTF.

This clonotype was counted a few times. The rearrangement uses TRBV4-1 and TRBJ2-2, with 7 nucleotides matching TRBD2. Germline V lookup: CDR1 MGHRA, CDR2 YSYEKL. V was clipped by 1 base and J by 4 bases; unmatched bases: 6. This CDR3 comprises 16 residues. CDR3 sequence reads: CASSQGMGGTTGELFF. In nucleotides, the CDR3 is TGCGCCAGCAGCCAAGGGATGGGAGGGACCACCGGGGAGCTGTTTTTT.

The table lists this clonotype with many counts. J is TRBJ2-7 and V is TRBV6-5; D is unresolved. The ends were cut back, 0 bases at V and 0 bases at J, with 6 bases in the middle. The CDR3 length is 14 residues. Germline V CDR1 and CDR2: MNHEY, SVGAGI. The CDR3 coding sequence is TGTGCCAGCAGTTACTCGACAAACTCCTACGAGCAGTACTTC. Translated: CASSYSTNSYEQYF.

The V call is TRBV2, the J call TRBJ1-5, with D unresolved. The V gene's germline CDR1 is SNHLY and CDR2 FYNNEI. The CDR3 loop spans 15 amino acids. V was trimmed by 6 bases and J by 3 bases, leaving 15 bases between them. The chain's CDR3 is CASSQRLQANQPQHF. The CDR3 DNA is TGTGCCAGCAGCCAGCGGTTGCAGGCCAATCAGCCCCAGCATTTT.

This clonotype was detected many times. The genes are TRBV7-2 and TRBJ2-1; 15 positions match TRBD2. Germline values: CDR1 SGHTA, CDR2 FQGNSA. The CDR3 totals 19 residues. V lost 0 bases and J lost 7; bases outside the gene matches: 10. CDR3 nucleotides: TGTGCCAGCAGCTTAGCGGCTGGGACTAGCGGGGGGTCTAGGAATGAGCAGTTCTTC. This translates into CASSLAAGTSGGSRNEQFF.

The chain carries TRBV6-2 or TRBV6-3 and TRBJ1-2, with 7 bases that match TRBD1. The germline CDR1 and CDR2 sequences are MNHEY and SVGEGT. The CDR3 contains 14 residues. The V segment lost 8 bases and the J segment 0 bases; nucleotides outside the gene matches: 6. The DNA for the CDR3 is TGTGCCAGCGTCAGGGACAGAACTAACTATGGCTACACCTTC. Its protein is CASVRDRTNYGYTF.

The chain carries TRBV7-3 and TRBJ2-4; D gene uncertain. Germline CDR1 is SGHTA and CDR2 is FQGTGA. Trimming shortened V by 4 bases and J by 2 bases, and 9 bases separated the two germline ends. The length of the CDR3 is 14 residues. DNA of the CDR3: TGTGCCAGCAGCTACGGGCAGACCAAAAACATTCAGTACTTC. It is translated as CASSYGQTKNIQYF. The full variable domain, in which reference TRBV7-3 and TRBJ2-4 provide the parts outside the CDR3, is GAGVSQTPSNKVTEKGKYVELRCDPISGHTALYWYRQSLGQGPEFLIYFQGTGAADDSGLPNDRFFAVRPEGSVSTLKIQRTERGDSAVYLCASSYGQTKNIQYFGAGTRLSVL.

This clonotype was observed a few times. Here the CDR3 reads CASSFFGGTDTQYF. The CDR3 DNA sequence: TGTGCCAGCAGTTTTTTCGGGGGGACAGATACGCAGTATTTT. This chain connects TRBV28 to TRBJ2-3; 7 bases align to TRBD2. CDR1 and CDR2 (germline): MDHEN, SYDVKM. V lost 3 bases, J lost 3 bases, and 3 bases stayed unmatched. This CDR3 comprises 14 residues.

This clonotype was picked up a small number of times. The chain is built from TRBV20-1 and TRBJ1-5; D remains unclear. This CDR3 is 14 amino acids long. CDR1 and CDR2 (germline): DFQATT, SNEGSKA (reference sequence). V was clipped by 3 bases and J by 1 base, with 10 bases between them. CDR3 residues: CSASAGLSNQPQHF. CDR3 DNA: TGCAGTGCTAGTGCTGGGTTAAGCAATCAGCCCCAGCATTTT.

V usage is TRBV18 and J usage is TRBJ2-3, with D uncertain. The CDR3 contains 16 residues. Trimming removed 1 base from V and 0 bases from J, with 11 bases in between. Germline V CDR1 and CDR2: KGHSH, LQKENI. For the CDR3, the DNA is TGTGCCAGCTCACCACTAGACTTGCTTAGCACAGATACGCAGTATTTT. Its translation: CASSPLDLLSTDTQYF.

This clonotype was counted between two and nine times. This chain links TRBV4-3 with TRBJ1-6; D is uncertain. CDR3 length: 15 amino acids. The V gene lost 3 bases and the J gene lost 7 bases, with 13 bases spanning the gap. Germline CDR1 reads LGHNA; CDR2 reads YSLEER. The CDR3 DNA is TGCGCCAGCAGCCAGGCCTTCCAGGAAAATTCACCCCTCCACTTT. This codes for CASSQAFQENSPLHF.

V gene TRBV25-1 combines with J gene TRBJ2-1; D is undetermined. Trimming took off 5 bases at V and 0 bases at J, with 11 bases between the two ends. The CDR3 has 15 residues. Per the germline V gene, CDR1 is MGHDK and CDR2 is SYGVNS. The CDR3 region has the DNA TGTGCCAGCAGTCCATGGCAGAGCTCCTACAATGAGCAGTTCTTC. Its translation is CASSPWQSSYNEQFF.

This clonotype has a handful of counts. This sequence joins TRBV10-3 and TRBJ2-2, with D possibly being TRBD2 (5 bases). This CDR3 has 17 residues. Trimming shortened V by 4 bases and J by 5 bases, and 20 bases separated the two germline ends. Germline CDR1 is ENHRY and CDR2 is SYGVKD. The CDR3 region is CAISVTSGRERTGELFF. CDR3 nucleotides: TGTGCCATCAGTGTGACTTCCGGCCGGGAACGAACCGGGGAGCTGTTTTTT.

The J gene is TRBJ2-3, the V gene TRBV27; TRBD2 aligns across 15 bases. V shed 5 bases and J 6 bases; nucleotides not matched to a gene: 9. Germline V gene data show CDR1 as MNHEY and CDR2 as SMNVEV (reference sequence). There are 17 residues in the CDR3. CDR3 sequence reads: CASSGRTSGRAEDTQYF. The CDR3 coding sequence is TGTGCCAGCAGTGGAAGGACTAGCGGGAGGGCCGAGGATACGCAGTATTTT.

The chain uses TRBV3-1 and TRBJ1-5, with D possibly TRBD1 on 6 matching bases. The CDR3 is 14 amino acids. V lost 3 bases, J lost 4 bases, and 10 bases lay in between. Germline CDR1 LGHDT, CDR2 YNNKEL (reference sequence). CDR3 sequence reads: CASSQQGWNQPQHF. The CDR3 region has the DNA TGTGCCAGCAGCCAGCAGGGGTGGAATCAGCCCCAGCATTTT.

The rearrangement uses TRBV5-1 and TRBJ1-1, with D possibly TRBD1 on 6 matching bases. This CDR3 is built from 14 residues. Germline V gene data show CDR1 as SGHRS and CDR2 as YFSETQ. Trimming left V 2 bases short and J 10 bases short, with 18 bases between. The CDR3 region has the DNA TGCGCCAGCAGCTTAGAAACAGGGTCCGGGGTAGCTTTCTTT. Residues: CASSLETGSGVAFF.

The V call is TRBV12-3 or TRBV12-4, the J call TRBJ2-1, with D perhaps matching TRBD1 (5 bases). This CDR3 comprises 12 residues. The V and J ends lost 6 bases and 14 bases respectively, with 17 bases between them. This CDR3 is CASRNRPLGEFF. Written as DNA, the CDR3 is TGTGCCAGCAGAAACAGGCCCCTAGGGGAGTTCTTC.

This clonotype was observed many times. The J gene is TRBJ2-1, the V gene TRBV24-1, with D perhaps TRBD2 (5 bases). The germline V gene encodes CDR1 KGHDR and CDR2 SFDVKD. CDR3 length: 13 amino acids. Trimming left V 4 bases short and J 4 bases short, with 7 bases between. The chain's CDR3 is CATSEGVYNEQFF. In nucleotides, the CDR3 is TGTGCCACCAGTGAGGGAGTTTACAATGAGCAGTTCTTC.

The chain employs TRBV20-1 and TRBJ1-2, with a tentative D call TRBD1 (5 bases). Germline loops: CDR1 DFQATT, CDR2 SNEGSKA (reference sequence). V lost 3 bases and J 7 bases, leaving 21 bases between the germline ends. This CDR3 contains 15 residues. CDR3 DNA sequence: TGCAGTGCTAGTCCCCAGGGAGGGCCCAGGTTTGGCTACACCTTC. It translates to CSASPQGGPRFGYTF.

This clonotype was seen only a few times. The chain links TRBV27 to TRBJ2-3; D is perhaps TRBD2 (5 bases). Per the germline V gene, CDR1 is MNHEY and CDR2 is SMNVEV (reference sequence). Trimming left V 4 bases short and J 0 bases short, with 17 bases between. CDR3 length equals 17 residues. CDR3 bases: TGTGCCAGCAGTTGGATACCGGACTGGGTGAGCACAGATACGCAGTATTTT. It is translated as CASSWIPDWVSTDTQYF.

This chain joins TRBV6-6 and TRBJ2-7, with 11 bases aligning to TRBD1. This CDR3 comprises 14 residues. Germline values: CDR1 MNHNY, CDR2 SVGAGI (reference sequence). The V segment lost 5 bases and the J segment 7 bases; nucleotides outside the gene matches: 7. Here the CDR3 reads CASSTGQGAEEQYF. The CDR3 coding sequence is TGTGCCAGCAGTACTGGACAGGGGGCGGAAGAGCAGTACTTC.